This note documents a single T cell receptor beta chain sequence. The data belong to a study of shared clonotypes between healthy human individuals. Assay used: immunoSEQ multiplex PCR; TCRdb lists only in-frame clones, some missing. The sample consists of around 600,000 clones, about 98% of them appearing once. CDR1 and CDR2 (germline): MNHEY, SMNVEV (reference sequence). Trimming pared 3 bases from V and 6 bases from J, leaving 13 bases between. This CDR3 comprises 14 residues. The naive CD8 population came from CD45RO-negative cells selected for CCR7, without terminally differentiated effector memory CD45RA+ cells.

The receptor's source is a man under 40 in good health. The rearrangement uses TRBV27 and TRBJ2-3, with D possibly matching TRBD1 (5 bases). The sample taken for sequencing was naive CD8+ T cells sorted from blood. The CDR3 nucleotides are TGTGCCAGCAGTTTTTTGGTGCAGGGCGATACGCAGTATTTT. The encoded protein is CASSFLVQGDTQYF.